The next 8 T cell receptor beta chains were all read from a single sample in a study of cytomegalovirus exposure and HLA in healthy donors. PCR was performed using 60 Vbeta and 13 Jbeta primers. Repertoires were generated with immunoSEQ multiplex PCR, while TCRdb's copy carries only in-frame clones and drops some. The profile covers about 120,000 clones, with over 65% appearing a single time and about 8.3% taken by the ten largest. The material sequenced was PBMCs. The receptors here all came from a woman aged 40-49 years in good health and CMV-seropositive.

The chain is built from TRBV2 and TRBJ1-1; 10 bases map to TRBD1. Germline V lookup: CDR1 SNHLY, CDR2 FYNNEI. The CDR3 is 16 residues long. J was trimmed by 0 bases and V by 6 bases; bases with no gene match: 7. The CDR3 sequence: CASRDGTGALNTEAFF. DNA of the CDR3: TGTGCCAGCAGGGACGGGACAGGGGCCTTGAACACTGAAGCTTTCTTT.

V gene TRBV6-1 combines with J gene TRBJ1-4, with TRBD1 identical over 9 bases. Germline values: CDR1 MNHNS, CDR2 SASEGT. This CDR3 spans 15 amino acids. V gave up 2 bases and J gave up 3 bases; unmatched junction bases: 1. The CDR3 DNA sequence: TGTGCCAGCAGTGAAAGACAGGGGGCTAATGAAAAACTGTTTTTT. It specifies CASSERQGANEKLFF.

For the CDR3, the DNA is TGTGCCAGCCAAAGACAGGGGACTGATGAAAAACTGTTTTTT. It yields the protein CASQRQGTDEKLFF. This chain connects TRBV2 to TRBJ1-4, with TRBD1 matching 8 bases. Losses at the gene ends were 8 bases for V and 6 bases for J; bases not matched to a gene: 8. CDR1 is SNHLY and CDR2 is FYNNEI in the germline V gene. This CDR3 has 14 amino acids.

In this sample, this clone turned up once. The rearrangement links TRBV6-5 to TRBJ1-4; TRBD1 matches 8 bases. V shed 8 bases and J 3 bases; nucleotides not matched to a gene: 2. The CDR3 is made up of 13 amino acids. Per the germline V gene, CDR1 is MNHEY and CDR2 is SVGAGI. The CDR3 reads CASGDRPNEKLFF. The CDR3 region has the DNA TGTGCCAGCGGGGACAGGCCTAATGAAAAACTGTTTTTT.

The chain combines TRBV5-1 with TRBJ1-2; a possible D gene is TRBD1 (6 bases). V was clipped by 4 bases and J by 8 bases, with 21 bases between them. This CDR3 has 15 residues. Germline lookup yields CDR1 SGHRS and CDR2 YFSETQ. CDR3 in amino acids: CASSATDSGRGGYTF. DNA of the CDR3: TGCGCCAGCAGCGCTACGGACAGCGGGAGAGGAGGCTACACCTTC.

The V gene is TRBV19, the J gene TRBJ1-5, with 8 bases matching TRBD1. Germline assignment: CDR1 LNHDA and CDR2 SQIVND (reference sequence). This CDR3 spans 16 amino acids. After removal of 4 bases from V and 0 bases from J, the junction contained 5 bases not matched to a gene. The CDR3 sequence: CASSTRTGYSNQPQHF. CDR3 nucleotides: TGTGCCAGTAGTACCCGGACAGGGTATAGCAATCAGCCCCAGCATTTT.

The gene calls are TRBV10-3 and TRBJ2-1, with 7 bases that match TRBD2. The J segment lost 7 bases and the V segment lost 3 bases, leaving 12 bases of the junction unmatched. Germline lookup yields CDR1 ENHRY and CDR2 SYGVKD. This CDR3 has 16 residues. CDR3 nucleotides: TGTGCCATCAGTGAAGGAGAAGCGGGACGGGGAAATGAGCAGTTCTTC. Its translation: CAISEGEAGRGNEQFF.

The chain couples TRBV5-6 to TRBJ2-3; 7 bases align to TRBD1. CDR1 is SGHDT and CDR2 is YYEEEE in the germline V gene. The length of the CDR3 is 14 residues. V lost 4 bases to trimming and J lost 4 bases; unmatched junction nucleotides: 6. DNA of the CDR3: TGTGCCAGCAGCGGACTTACAGGGGCAGATACGCAGTATTTT. Residues: CASSGLTGADTQYF.